This T cell receptor beta chain was found in a study of blood T cell repertoires in COVID-19. Assignments of participants to cohorts depended upon their own reported clinical history. Germline V CDR1 and CDR2: SNHLY, FYNNEI. The CDR3 runs to 16 residues. Trimming removed 8 bases from V and 1 base from J, with 15 bases in between. Under the authors' procedure: Estimation of nucleated cell counts relied on the amplification of reference gene primers. The repertoire was sequenced with immunoSEQ multiplex PCR; TCRdb's copy has only in-frame clones and lacks some. V and J calls and clone size are as listed in that table; D and trimming were resolved from the DNA. The data hold hundreds of thousands of clones, with about 83% observed a single time.

The receptor was isolated from a woman in her thirties or forties who had recovered from COVID-19. The chain joins TRBV2 to TRBJ2-6, with D possibly TRBD2 on 6 matching bases. The sequenced sample consisted of PBMCs or T cells enriched from blood (not recorded which). The CDR3 loop is CASAGTPASGANVLTF. The CDR3 DNA reads as TGTGCCAGCGCGGGAACACCCGCATCTGGGGCCAACGTCCTGACTTTC.